Following are 4 T cell receptor beta chains from one sample sequenced in a study of CD8 T cells in ankylosing spondylitis. TCRdb recomputed calls from the 5' RACE reads with MiXCR, one row per CDR3 protein. Seen here are 350,000 or so distinct CDR3 sequences, around 15% observed once, and the top ten hold roughly 0.99%. Sample: blood, either unsorted or a sorted T cell fraction (not recorded which). Receptors originate from a male donor with ankylosing spondylitis or in good health (not recorded which).

This chain connects TRBV5-5 to TRBJ2-7; perhaps D is TRBD1 or TRBD2 (5 bases each). Germline V lookup: CDR1 SGHKS, CDR2 YYEKEE (reference sequence). The germline V and J ends were trimmed by 0 bases and 4 bases, with 8 bases remaining between them. The CDR3 spans 13 residues. CDR3 nucleotide sequence: TGTGCCAGCAGCTTGGAAGGGGAGTACGAGCAGTACTTC. Translated, it gives CASSLEGEYEQYF.

There are a few counts of this clonotype. The CDR3 nucleotides read TGTGCCAGCAGTTATACTGCCCGGACAGGCACCGAGCAGTACTTC. Translation: CASSYTARTGTEQYF. The chain combines TRBV28 with TRBJ2-7, with 7 bases fitting TRBD1. Germline CDR1 MDHEN, CDR2 SYDVKM. With 4 bases clipped from V and 6 bases from J, the junction kept 12 bases outside the gene matches. CDR3 length: 15 residues.

This clonotype has more than one count but fewer than ten. This chain uses TRBV6-5 with TRBJ2-7; D unresolved. This CDR3 is 13 amino acids long. Germline CDR1 reads MNHEY; CDR2 reads SVGAGI. Trimming removed 0 bases at V and 3 bases at J, with 6 bases between. The chain's CDR3 is CASSYSTDYEQYF. In DNA form, the CDR3 reads TGTGCCAGCAGTTACTCGACGGACTACGAGCAGTACTTC.

The genes are TRBV20-1 and TRBJ2-7, with 10 bases aligning to TRBD2. The CDR3 is made up of 18 amino acids. Germline CDR1 DFQATT, CDR2 SNEGSKA (reference sequence). J gave up 0 bases and V 3 bases, and 14 bases lay outside the gene matches. For the CDR3, the DNA is TGCAGTGCTAGGGGCCTCCAGGGACTAGCGATGAGCTCCTACGAGCAGTACTTC. This encodes CSARGLQGLAMSSYEQYF.